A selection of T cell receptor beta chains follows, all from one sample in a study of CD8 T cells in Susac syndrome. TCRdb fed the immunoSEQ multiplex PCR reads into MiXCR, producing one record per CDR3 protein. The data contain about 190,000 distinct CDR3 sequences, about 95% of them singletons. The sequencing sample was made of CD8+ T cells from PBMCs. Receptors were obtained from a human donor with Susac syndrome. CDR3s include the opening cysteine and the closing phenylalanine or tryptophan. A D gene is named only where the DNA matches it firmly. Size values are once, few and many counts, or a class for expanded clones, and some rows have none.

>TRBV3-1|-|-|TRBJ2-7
TGTGCCAGCAGCCAAGACTCAGGGGGGTACTACGAGCAGTACTTC
CASSQDSGGYYEQYF
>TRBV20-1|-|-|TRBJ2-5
TGCAGTGCTAGAGATCCGGGGAAAGAGACCCAGTACTTC
CSARDPGKETQYF
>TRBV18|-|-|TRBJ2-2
TGTGCCAGCTCACCAGTTACCAGACAGAACACCGGGGAGCTGTTTTTT
CASSPVTRQNTGELFF
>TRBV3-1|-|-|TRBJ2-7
TGTGCCAGCAGCCCAGATCTGGGGACCTACGAGCAGTACTTC
CASSPDLGTYEQYF
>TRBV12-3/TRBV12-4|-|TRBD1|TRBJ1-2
TGTGCCAGCAGTGCCCAACAGGGGACCGATGGCTACACCTTC
CASSAQQGTDGYTF
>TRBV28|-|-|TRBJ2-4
TGTGCCAGCAGGGTCTCGATGGCGGGAACCAAAAACATTCAGTACTTC
CASRVSMAGTKNIQYF
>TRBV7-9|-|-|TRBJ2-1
TGTGCCAGCAGCTTACTTCGGCATGAGCAGTTCTTC
CASSLLRHEQFF
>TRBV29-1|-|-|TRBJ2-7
TGCAGCGTTAAAGCGAGCTCCTACGAGCAGTACTTC
CSVKASSYEQYF
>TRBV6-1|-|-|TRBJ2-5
TGTGCCAGCCGCCCCCCCAAGTACTTGTTGTCAGAGACCCAGTACTTC
CASRPPKYLLSETQYF
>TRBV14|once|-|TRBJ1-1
TGTGCCAGCAGCCAAGATGCAGGGGTAGGCACTGAAGCTTTCTTT
CASSQDAGVGTEAFF
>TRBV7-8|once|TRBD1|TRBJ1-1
TGTGCCAGCAGCCCGACAGGGGGCGCTAGCCCATACGCTGAAGCTTTCTTT
CASSPTGGASPYAEAFF
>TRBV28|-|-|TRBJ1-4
TGTGCCAGCAGAGTCGGGAGCGAAAAACTGTTTTTT
CASRVGSEKLFF
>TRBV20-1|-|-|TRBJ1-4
TGCAGTGCTCAGACACCACCGGGGGCAACTAATGAAAAACTGTTTTTT
CSAQTPPGATNEKLFF
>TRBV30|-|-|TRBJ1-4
TGTGCCTGGAGTCGGGGGAACGGTGAAAAACTGTTTTTT
CAWSRGNGEKLFF
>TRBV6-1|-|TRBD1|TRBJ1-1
TGTGCCAGCAGTGTGACAGGGTCCACTGAAGCTTTCTTT
CASSVTGSTEAFF
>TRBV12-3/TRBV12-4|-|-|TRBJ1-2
TGTGCCAGCAGTTTAAACTATGGCTACACCTTC
CASSLNYGYTF
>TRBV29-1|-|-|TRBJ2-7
TGCAGCGTAAGAGGAGGGGAAGCGTCCTACGAGCAGTACTTC
CSVRGGEASYEQYF
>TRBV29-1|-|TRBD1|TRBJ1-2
TGCAGCGTCGTCAGGGGGGAAGGCTACACCTTC
CSVVRGEGYTF
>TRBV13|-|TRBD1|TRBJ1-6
TGTGCCAGCAGCACCCGGGCCAGGGGGCTAACCTCACCCCTCCACTTT
CASSTRARGLTSPLHF
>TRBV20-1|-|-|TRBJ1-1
TGCAGTGCCGAGGGGAACACTGAAGCTTTCTTT
CSAEGNTEAFF
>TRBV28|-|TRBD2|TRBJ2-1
TGTGCCAGCAGTGTACGACTAGCGGGGGAAAGCTACAATGAGCAGTTCTTC
CASSVRLAGESYNEQFF
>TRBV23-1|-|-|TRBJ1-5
TGCGCCAGCAGTCCCGAGAAGAAGCCCCAGCATTTT
CASSPEKKPQHF
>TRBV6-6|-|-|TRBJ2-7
TGTGCCAGCAGTTACGGGGGAGTGGGGAACGAGCAGTACTTC
CASSYGGVGNEQYF
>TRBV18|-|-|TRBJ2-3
TGTGCCAGCTCACCACCCGACGTGACAGATACGCAGTATTTT
CASSPPDVTDTQYF
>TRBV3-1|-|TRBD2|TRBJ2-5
TGTGCCAGCAGCCAAGAACTAGCGGGGAAAGAGACCCAGTACTTC
CASSQELAGKETQYF
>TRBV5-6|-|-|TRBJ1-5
TGTGCCAGCAGCTTGGGACAAAAAAGTCAGCCCCAGCATTTT
CASSLGQKSQPQHF
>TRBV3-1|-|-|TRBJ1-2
TGTGCCAGCAGCCAAATTGGGACGGGGTACGGCTACACCTTC
CASSQIGTGYGYTF
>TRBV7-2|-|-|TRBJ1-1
TGTGCCAGCAGCTTCCTGAAGGGAGGCACTGAAGCTTTCTTT
CASSFLKGGTEAFF
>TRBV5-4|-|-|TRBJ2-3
TGTGCCAGCAGCGATCCGGGGAGCCGCCCAGATACGCAGTATTTT
CASSDPGSRPDTQYF
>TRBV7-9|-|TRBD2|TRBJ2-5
TGTGCCAGCAGCGGAACGGGACTAGCGGGAGAGGAGGAGACCCAGTACTTC
CASSGTGLAGEEETQYF
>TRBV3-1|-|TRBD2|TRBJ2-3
TGTGCCAGCAGCCCAAACTTAGCGGGAGGGCGGGCAGATACGCAGTATTTT
CASSPNLAGGRADTQYF
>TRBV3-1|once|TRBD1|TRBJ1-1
TGTGCCAGCAGCCAAACCTCGGGACAGCAAGCTTTCTTT
CASSQTSGQQAFF
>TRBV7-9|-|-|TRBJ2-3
TGTGCCAGCAGTCGTCCGACGGATAGCACAGATACGCAGTATTTT
CASSRPTDSTDTQYF
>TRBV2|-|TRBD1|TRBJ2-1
TGTGCCAGCAGAGAAGGACAGGGGGCCTACAATGAGCAGTTCTTC
CASREGQGAYNEQFF
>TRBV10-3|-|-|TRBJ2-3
TGTGCCATCAGTGAAAAACAAATCTCCACAGATACGCAGTATTTT
CAISEKQISTDTQYF
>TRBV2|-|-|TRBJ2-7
TGTGCCAGCAGTGAAGCGAGGCAGGGGCCCAGCCCCTTCTACGAGCAGTACTTC
CASSEARQGPSPFYEQYF
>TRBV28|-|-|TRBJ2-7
TGTGCCAGCAGTTTAAGAACGGCCTCCTACGAGCAGTACTTC
CASSLRTASYEQYF
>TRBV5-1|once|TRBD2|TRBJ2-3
TGCGCCAGCAGCTTGGTTACTAGCGGACGCACAGATACGCAGTATTTT
CASSLVTSGRTDTQYF
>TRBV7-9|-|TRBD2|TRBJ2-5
TGTGCCAGCAGCTCGGTGACTAGCGGGGGGCTGGAGACCCAGTACTTC
CASSSVTSGGLETQYF
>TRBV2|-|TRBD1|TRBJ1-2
TGTGCCAGCTCTAGAGGGGGCGCCGACTATGGCTACACCTTC
CASSRGGADYGYTF
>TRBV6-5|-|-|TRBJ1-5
TGTGCCAGTAGCCTCGGGCCAGCTTATCAGCCCCAGCATTTT
CASSLGPAYQPQHF
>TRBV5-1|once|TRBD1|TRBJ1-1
TGCGCCAGCAGCGGCGGGACAGCGAACACTGAAGCTTTCTTT
CASSGGTANTEAFF
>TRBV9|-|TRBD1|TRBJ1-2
TGTGCCAGCAGCAAGGGACAGGGGAGGGTTAACTATGGCTACACCTTC
CASSKGQGRVNYGYTF
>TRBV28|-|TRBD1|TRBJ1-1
TGTGCCAGCATCTGGGACAGGAGAGTCTTACACACTGAAGCTTTCTTT
CASIWDRRVLHTEAFF
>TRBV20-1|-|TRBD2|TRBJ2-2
TGCAGTGCTCCTAAAAAATGGGGAGGGCCACGGACCGGGGAGCTGTTTTTT
CSAPKKWGGPRTGELFF
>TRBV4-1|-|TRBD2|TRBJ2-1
TGCGCCAGCAGTCTCCTGCTTACTAGCGGGAGCAATGAGCAGTTCTTC
CASSLLLTSGSNEQFF
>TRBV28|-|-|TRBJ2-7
TGTGCCAGCCAGCTAGCGACCTCCTACGAGCAGTACTTC
CASQLATSYEQYF
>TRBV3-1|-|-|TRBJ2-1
TGTGCCAGCAGCCCAACACTCGGGACTCCCTCCTACAATGAGCAGTTCTTC
CASSPTLGTPSYNEQFF
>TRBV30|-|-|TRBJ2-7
TGTGCCTGGAGTGTTGACACCTACGAGCAGTACTTC
CAWSVDTYEQYF
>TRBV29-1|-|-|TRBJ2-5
TGCAGCGTTCTCTCGGGCCAAGAGACCCAGTACTTC
CSVLSGQETQYF
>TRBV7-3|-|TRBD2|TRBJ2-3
TGTGCCAGCAGCTTGACTAGCGGGAGGGCAGATACGCAGTATTTT
CASSLTSGRADTQYF
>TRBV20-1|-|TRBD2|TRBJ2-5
TGCAGTGCAAGGACTAGACAAGAGACCCAGTACTTC
CSARTRQETQYF
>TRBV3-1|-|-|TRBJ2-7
TGTGCCAGCAGCCAAGCCATTACAGGACACGAGCAGTACTTC
CASSQAITGHEQYF
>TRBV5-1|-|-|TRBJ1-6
TGCGCCAGCAGCTTGGCCGTTACTAATTCACCCCTCCACTTT
CASSLAVTNSPLHF
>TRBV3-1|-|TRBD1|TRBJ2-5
TGTGCCAGCAGCCCTGGACAGGGCCAAGTGGCCCAGTACTTC
CASSPGQGQVAQYF
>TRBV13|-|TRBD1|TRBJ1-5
TGTGCCAGCAGCTCCAGACAGGGCGCGGGCAATCAGCCCCAGCATTTT
CASSSRQGAGNQPQHF
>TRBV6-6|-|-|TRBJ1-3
TGTGCCAGCAGACCCGACGTTTGGAGCTCTGGAAACACCATATATTTT
CASRPDVWSSGNTIYF
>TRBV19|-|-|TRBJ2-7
TGTGCCAGTAAAATGGCGGGGGCTTCCTACGAGCAGTACTTC
CASKMAGASYEQYF